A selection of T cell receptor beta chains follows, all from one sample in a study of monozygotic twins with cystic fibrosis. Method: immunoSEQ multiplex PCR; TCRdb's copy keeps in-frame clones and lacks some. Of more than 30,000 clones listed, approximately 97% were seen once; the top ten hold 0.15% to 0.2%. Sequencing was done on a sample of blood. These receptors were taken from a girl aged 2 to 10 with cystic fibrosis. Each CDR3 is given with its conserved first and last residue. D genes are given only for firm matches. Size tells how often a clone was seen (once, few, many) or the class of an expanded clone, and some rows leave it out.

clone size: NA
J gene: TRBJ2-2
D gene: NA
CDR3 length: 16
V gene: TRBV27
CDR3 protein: CASSLYGTANTGELFF
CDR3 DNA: TGTGCCAGCAGTTTATACGGGACGGCGAACACCGGGGAGCTGTTTTTT

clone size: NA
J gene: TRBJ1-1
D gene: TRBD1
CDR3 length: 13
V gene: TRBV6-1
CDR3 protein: CASSRGTSTEAFF
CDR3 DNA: TGTGCCAGCTCCAGGGGGACGAGCACTGAAGCTTTCTTT

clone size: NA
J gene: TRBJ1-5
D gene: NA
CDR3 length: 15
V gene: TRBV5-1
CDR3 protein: CASRRGGVGNQPQHF
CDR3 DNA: TGCGCCAGCAGACGTGGGGGCGTTGGCAATCAGCCCCAGCATTTT

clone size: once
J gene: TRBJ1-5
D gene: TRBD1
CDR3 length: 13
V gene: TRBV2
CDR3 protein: CASSGTGGQPQHF
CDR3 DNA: TGTGCCAGCAGTGGGACAGGGGGTCAGCCCCAGCATTTT

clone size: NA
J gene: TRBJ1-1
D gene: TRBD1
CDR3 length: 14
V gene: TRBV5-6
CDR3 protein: CASSFQGAITEAFF
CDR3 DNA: TGTGCCAGCAGCTTCCAGGGGGCTATAACTGAAGCTTTCTTT

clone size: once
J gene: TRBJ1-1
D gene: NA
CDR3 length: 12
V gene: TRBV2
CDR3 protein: CASSGGNTEAFF
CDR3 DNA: TGTGCCAGCAGCGGCGGGAACACTGAAGCTTTCTTT

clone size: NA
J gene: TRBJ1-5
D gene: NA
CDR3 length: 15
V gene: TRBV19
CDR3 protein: CASSIKDGNNQPQHF
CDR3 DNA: TGTGCCAGTAGTATAAAGGACGGGAACAATCAGCCCCAGCATTTT

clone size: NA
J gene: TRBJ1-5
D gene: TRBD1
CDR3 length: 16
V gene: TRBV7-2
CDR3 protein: CASSPGTGKGDQPQHF
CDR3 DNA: TGTGCCAGCAGCCCTGGGACAGGGAAGGGGGATCAGCCCCAGCATTTT

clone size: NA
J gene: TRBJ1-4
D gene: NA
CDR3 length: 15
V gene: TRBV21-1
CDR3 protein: CASSKFMGSVEKLFF
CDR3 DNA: TGTGCCAGCAGCAAATTTATGGGCTCGGTTGAAAAACTGTTTTTT

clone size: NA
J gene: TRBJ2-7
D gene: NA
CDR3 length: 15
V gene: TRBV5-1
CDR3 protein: CASSLDGSSTYEQYF
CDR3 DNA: TGCGCCAGCAGCTTGGACGGGAGTTCAACCTACGAGCAGTACTTC

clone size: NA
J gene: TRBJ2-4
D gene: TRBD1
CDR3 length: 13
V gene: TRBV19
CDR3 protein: CASRRTGENIQYF
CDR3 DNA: TGTGCCAGTAGGAGGACAGGAGAAAACATTCAGTACTTC

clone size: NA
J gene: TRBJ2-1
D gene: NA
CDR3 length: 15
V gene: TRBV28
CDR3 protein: CASSGDVGGHNEQFF
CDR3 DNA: TGTGCCAGCAGTGGGGACGTTGGGGGTCACAATGAGCAGTTCTTC

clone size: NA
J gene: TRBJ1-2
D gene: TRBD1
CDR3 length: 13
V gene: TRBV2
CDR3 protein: CASSLDRGGGYTF
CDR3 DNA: TGTGCCAGCAGTTTGGACAGGGGAGGCGGCTACACCTTC

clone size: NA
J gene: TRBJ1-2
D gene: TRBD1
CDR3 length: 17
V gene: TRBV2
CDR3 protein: CASSQTGGQRNSYGYTF
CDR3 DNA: TGTGCCAGCAGTCAAACAGGGGGCCAAAGGAATTCCTATGGCTACACCTTC

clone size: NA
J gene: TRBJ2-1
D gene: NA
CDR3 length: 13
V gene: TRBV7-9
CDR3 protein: CASSLGTRNEQFF
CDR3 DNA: TGTGCCAGCAGCTTGGGGACACGCAATGAGCAGTTCTTC

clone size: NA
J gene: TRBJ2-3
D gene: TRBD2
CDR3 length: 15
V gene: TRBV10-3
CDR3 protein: CAIAGTSGGTDTQYF
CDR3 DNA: TGTGCCATCGCTGGGACTAGCGGAGGCACAGATACGCAGTATTTT

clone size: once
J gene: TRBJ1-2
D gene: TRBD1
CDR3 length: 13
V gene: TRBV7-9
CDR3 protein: CASSSPATGGYTF
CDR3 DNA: TGTGCCAGCAGCTCACCCGCGACAGGGGGCTACACCTTC

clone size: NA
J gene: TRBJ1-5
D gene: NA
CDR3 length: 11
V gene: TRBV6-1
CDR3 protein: CASSDNQPQHF
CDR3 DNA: TGTGCCAGCAGTGATAATCAGCCCCAGCATTTT

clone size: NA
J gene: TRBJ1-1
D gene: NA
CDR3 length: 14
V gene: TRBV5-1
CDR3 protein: CASSLVDVGTEAFF
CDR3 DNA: TGCGCCAGCAGCTTGGTTGACGTGGGCACTGAAGCTTTCTTT

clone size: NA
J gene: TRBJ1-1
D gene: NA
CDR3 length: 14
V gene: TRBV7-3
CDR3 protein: CASKVGGPNTEAFF
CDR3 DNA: TGTGCCAGCAAGGTTGGCGGGCCGAACACTGAAGCTTTCTTT

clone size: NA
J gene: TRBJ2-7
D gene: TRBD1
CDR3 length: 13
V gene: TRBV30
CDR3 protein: CAWSVGQGFEQYF
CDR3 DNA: TGTGCCTGGAGTGTGGGACAGGGCTTTGAGCAGTACTTC

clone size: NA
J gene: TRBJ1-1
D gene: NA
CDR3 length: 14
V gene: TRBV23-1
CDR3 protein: CATYRRKGRPEAFF
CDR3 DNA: TGCGCCACCTACAGACGGAAAGGGAGGCCCGAAGCTTTCTTT

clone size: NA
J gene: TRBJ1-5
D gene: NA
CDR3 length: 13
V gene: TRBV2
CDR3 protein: CASSEGGDQPQHF
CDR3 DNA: TGTGCCAGCAGTGAAGGAGGGGATCAGCCCCAGCATTTT

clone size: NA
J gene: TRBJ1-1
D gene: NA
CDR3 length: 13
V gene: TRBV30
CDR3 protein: CAWSGSMNTEAFF
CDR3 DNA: TGTGCCTGGAGTGGTAGCATGAACACTGAAGCTTTCTTT

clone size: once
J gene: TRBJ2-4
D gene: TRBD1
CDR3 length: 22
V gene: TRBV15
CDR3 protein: CATSSKIRVDRVTGYAKNIQYF
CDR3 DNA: TGTGCCACCAGCAGTAAAATTAGGGTCGACAGGGTGACGGGTTACGCCAAAAACATTCAGTACTTC

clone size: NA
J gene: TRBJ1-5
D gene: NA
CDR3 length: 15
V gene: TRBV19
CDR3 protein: CASSMGQGIFQPQHF
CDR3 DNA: TGTGCCAGTAGTATGGGGCAGGGGATCTTTCAGCCCCAGCATTTT

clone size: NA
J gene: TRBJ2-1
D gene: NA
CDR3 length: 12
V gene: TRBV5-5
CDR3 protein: CASSLYENEQFF
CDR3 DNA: TGTGCCAGCAGCTTGTACGAGAATGAGCAGTTCTTC

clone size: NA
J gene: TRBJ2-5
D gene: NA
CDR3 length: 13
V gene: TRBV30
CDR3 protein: CAWSVWGVETQYF
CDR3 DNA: TGTGCCTGGAGTGTATGGGGGGTCGAGACCCAGTACTTC

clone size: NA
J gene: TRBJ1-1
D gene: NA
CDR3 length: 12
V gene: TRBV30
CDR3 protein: CAWTRGSTEAFF
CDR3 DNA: TGTGCCTGGACACGGGGGTCTACTGAAGCTTTCTTT

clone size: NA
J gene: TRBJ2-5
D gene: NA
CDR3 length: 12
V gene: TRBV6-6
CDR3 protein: CASSYGQETQYF
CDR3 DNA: TGTGCCAGCAGTTATGGTCAAGAGACCCAGTACTTC

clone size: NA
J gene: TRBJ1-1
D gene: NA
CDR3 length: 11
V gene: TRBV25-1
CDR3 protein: CASGRNTEAFF
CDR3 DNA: TGTGCCAGCGGCAGAAACACTGAAGCTTTCTTT

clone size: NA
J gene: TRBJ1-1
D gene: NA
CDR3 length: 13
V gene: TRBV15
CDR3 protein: CATSRDRYGSAFF
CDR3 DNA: TGTGCCACCAGCAGAGATAGGTATGGATCGGCTTTCTTT

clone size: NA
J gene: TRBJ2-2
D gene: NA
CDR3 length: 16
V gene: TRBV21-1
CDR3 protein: CASSKGLGAKSGELFF
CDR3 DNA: TGTGCCAGCAGCAAAGGGCTAGGGGCTAAAAGCGGGGAGCTGTTTTTT

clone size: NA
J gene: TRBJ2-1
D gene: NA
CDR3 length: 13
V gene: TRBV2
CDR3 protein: CASPGVGVDEQFF
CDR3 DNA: TGTGCCAGCCCGGGAGTGGGAGTAGATGAGCAGTTCTTC

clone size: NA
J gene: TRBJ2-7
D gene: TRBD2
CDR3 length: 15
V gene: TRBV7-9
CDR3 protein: CASTDGLAGTYEQYF
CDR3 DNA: TGTGCCAGCACCGACGGGCTAGCGGGAACCTACGAGCAGTACTTC

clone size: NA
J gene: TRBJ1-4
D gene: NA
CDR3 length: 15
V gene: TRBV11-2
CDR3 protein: CASSGRGMANEKLFF
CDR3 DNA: TGTGCCAGCAGCGGCAGGGGTATGGCTAATGAAAAACTGTTTTTT

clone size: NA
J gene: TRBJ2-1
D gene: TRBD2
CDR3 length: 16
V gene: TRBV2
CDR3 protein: CASGLSGLADNNEQFF
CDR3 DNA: TGTGCCAGCGGGTTGTCAGGACTAGCGGATAACAATGAGCAGTTCTTC

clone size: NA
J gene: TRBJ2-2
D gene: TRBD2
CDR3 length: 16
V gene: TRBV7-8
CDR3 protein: CASSLTGGRASGELFF
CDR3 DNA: TGTGCCAGCAGCTTAACTGGCGGGAGGGCTTCGGGGGAGCTGTTTTTT

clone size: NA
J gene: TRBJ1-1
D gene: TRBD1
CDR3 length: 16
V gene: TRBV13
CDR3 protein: CASSLRGTRGSTEAFF
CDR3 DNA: TGTGCCAGCAGCTTAAGGGGGACCAGGGGGTCGACTGAAGCTTTCTTT

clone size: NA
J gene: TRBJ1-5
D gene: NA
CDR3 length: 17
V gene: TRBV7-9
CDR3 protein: CASSLWAGTSQGQPQHF
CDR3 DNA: TGTGCCAGCAGCTTATGGGCAGGGACATCCCAGGGCCAGCCCCAGCATTTT

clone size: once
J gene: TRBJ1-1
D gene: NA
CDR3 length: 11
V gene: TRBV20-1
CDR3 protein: CSARENTEAFF
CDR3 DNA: TGCAGTGCTAGAGAAAACACTGAAGCTTTCTTT

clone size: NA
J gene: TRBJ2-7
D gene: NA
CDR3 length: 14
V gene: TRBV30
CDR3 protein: CAWSAGLSNYEQYF
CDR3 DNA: TGTGCCTGGAGTGCGGGGCTTTCCAACTACGAGCAGTACTTC

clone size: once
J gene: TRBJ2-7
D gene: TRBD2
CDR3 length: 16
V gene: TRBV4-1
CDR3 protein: CASSQDVLAGVLEQYF
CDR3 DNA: TGCGCCAGCAGCCAAGATGTACTAGCGGGAGTACTCGAGCAGTACTTC

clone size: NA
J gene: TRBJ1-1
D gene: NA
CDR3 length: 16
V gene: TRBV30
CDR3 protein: CAWSPRDAVFSTEAFF
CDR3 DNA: TGTGCCTGGAGTCCCCGGGACGCCGTATTTAGCACTGAAGCTTTCTTT

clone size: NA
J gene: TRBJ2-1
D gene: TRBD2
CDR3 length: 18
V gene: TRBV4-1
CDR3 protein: CASSPRGLAGGPLNEQFF
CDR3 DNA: TGCGCCAGCAGCCCGAGGGGACTAGCGGGAGGGCCTTTAAATGAGCAGTTCTTC

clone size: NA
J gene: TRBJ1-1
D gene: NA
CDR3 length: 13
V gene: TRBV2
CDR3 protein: CASSVEGNTEAFF
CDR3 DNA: TGTGCCAGCAGTGTCGAGGGGAACACTGAAGCTTTCTTT

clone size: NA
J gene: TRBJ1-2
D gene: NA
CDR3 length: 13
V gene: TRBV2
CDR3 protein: CASIPPGNYGYTF
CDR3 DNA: TGTGCCAGCATACCTCCGGGGAACTATGGCTACACCTTC

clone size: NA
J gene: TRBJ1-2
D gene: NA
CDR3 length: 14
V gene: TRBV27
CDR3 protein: CASSFQSSEYGYTF
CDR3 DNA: TGTGCCAGCAGTTTTCAGTCATCCGAATATGGCTACACCTTC

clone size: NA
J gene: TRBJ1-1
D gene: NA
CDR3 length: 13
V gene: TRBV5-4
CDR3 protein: CASRGADPTEAFF
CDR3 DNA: TGTGCCAGCAGAGGTGCGGACCCCACTGAAGCTTTCTTT

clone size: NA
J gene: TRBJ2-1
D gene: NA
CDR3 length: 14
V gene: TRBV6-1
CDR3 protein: CASKKHGAYNEQFF
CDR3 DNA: TGTGCCAGCAAGAAGCACGGGGCCTACAATGAGCAGTTCTTC

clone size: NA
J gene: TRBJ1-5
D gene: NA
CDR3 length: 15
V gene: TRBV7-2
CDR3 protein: CASSLASGYNQPQHF
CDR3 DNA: TGTGCCAGCAGCTTAGCGTCGGGCTACAATCAGCCCCAGCATTTT

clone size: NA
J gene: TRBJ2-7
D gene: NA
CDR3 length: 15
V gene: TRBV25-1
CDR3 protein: CASSERGVGTYEQYF
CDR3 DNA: TGTGCCAGCAGTGAAAGGGGGGTAGGCACCTACGAGCAGTACTTC